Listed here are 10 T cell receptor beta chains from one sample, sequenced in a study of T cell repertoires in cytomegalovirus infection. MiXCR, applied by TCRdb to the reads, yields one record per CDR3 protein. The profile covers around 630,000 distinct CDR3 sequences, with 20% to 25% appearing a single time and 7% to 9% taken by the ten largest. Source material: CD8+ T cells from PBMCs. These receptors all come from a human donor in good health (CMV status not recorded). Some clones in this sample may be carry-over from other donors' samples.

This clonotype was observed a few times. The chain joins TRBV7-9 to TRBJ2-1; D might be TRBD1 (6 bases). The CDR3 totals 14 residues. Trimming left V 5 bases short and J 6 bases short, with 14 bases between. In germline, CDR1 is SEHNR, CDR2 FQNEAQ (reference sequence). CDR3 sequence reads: CASSPPTGINEQFF. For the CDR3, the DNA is TGTGCCAGCAGCCCCCCTACAGGGATCAATGAGCAGTTCTTC.

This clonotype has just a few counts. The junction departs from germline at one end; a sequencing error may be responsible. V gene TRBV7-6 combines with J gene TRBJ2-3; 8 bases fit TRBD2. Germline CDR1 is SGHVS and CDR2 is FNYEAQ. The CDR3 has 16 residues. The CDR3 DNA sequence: TGTGCTAGCAGCCCACGGGAGCGGGGGAGAACAGATACGCAGTATTTT. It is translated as CASSPRERGRTDTQYF.

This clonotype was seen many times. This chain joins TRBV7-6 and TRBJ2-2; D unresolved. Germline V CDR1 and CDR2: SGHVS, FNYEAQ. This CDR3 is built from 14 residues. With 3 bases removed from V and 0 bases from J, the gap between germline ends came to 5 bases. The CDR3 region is CASSLVANTGELFF. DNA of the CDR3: TGTGCCAGCAGCTTGGTCGCGAACACCGGGGAGCTGTTTTTT. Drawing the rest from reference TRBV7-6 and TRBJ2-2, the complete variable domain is GAGVSQSPRYKVTKRGQDVALRCDPISGHVSLYWYRQALGQGPEFLTYFNYEAQQDKSGLPNDRFSAERPEGSISTLTIQRTEQRDSAMYRCASSLVANTGELFFGEGSRLTVL.

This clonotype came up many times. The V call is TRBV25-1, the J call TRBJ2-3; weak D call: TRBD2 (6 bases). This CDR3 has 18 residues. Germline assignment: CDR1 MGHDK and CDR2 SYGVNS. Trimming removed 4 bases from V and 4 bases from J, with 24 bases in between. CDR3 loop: CASSGPPEGLAGPDTQYF. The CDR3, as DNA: TGTGCCAGCAGTGGCCCTCCGGAGGGGCTAGCCGGCCCAGATACGCAGTATTTT.

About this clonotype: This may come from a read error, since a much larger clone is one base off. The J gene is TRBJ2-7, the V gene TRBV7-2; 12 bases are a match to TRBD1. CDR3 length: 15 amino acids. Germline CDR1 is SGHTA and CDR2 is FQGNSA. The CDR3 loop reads CANSDRDRGQNEQYV. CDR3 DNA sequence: TGTGCCAACAGCGACCGGGACAGGGGGCAAAACGAGCAGTACGTC.

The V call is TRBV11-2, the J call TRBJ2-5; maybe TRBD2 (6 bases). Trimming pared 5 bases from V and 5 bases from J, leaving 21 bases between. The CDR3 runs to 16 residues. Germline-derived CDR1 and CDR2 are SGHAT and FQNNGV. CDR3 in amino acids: CASSPMGGATSETQYF. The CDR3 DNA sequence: TGTGCCAGCAGCCCCATGGGCGGGGCTACTAGCGAGACCCAGTACTTC.

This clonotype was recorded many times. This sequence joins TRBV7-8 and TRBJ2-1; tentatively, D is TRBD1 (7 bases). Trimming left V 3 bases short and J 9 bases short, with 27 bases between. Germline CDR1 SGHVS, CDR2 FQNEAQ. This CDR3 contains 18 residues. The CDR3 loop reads CASSLDGQDLLRRGEQFF. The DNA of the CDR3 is TGTGCCAGCAGCTTGGACGGACAGGACCTCCTTCGGAGGGGTGAGCAGTTCTTC. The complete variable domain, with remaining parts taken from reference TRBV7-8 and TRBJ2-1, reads GAGVSQSPRYKVAKRGQDVALRCDPISGHVSLFWYQQALGQGPEFLTYFQNEAQLDKSGLPSDRFFAERPEGSVSTLKIQRTQQEDSAVYLCASSLDGQDLLRRGEQFFGPGTRLTVL.

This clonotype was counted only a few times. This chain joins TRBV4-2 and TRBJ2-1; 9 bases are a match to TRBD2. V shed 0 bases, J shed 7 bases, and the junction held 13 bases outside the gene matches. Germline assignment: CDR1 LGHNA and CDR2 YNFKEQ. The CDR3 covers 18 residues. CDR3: CASSQEGSGGGAPNEQFF. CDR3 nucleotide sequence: TGTGCCAGCAGCCAAGAAGGGTCTGGCGGGGGGGCCCCGAATGAGCAGTTCTTC.

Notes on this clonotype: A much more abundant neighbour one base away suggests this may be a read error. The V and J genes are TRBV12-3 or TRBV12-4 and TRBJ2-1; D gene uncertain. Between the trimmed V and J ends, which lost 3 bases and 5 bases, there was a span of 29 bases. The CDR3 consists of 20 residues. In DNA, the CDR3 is TGTGCCAGCAGTTTCTCTTTGTCGGAGTGGGGTGGGAAACCGGACAATGAGCAGTTCTTC. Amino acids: CASSFSLSEWGGKPDNEQFF.

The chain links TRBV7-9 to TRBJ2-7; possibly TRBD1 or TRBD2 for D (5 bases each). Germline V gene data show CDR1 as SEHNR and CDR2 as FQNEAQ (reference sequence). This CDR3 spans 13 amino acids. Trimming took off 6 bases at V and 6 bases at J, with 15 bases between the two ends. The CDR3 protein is CASRASPGGEQYV. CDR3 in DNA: TGTGCCAGCAGAGCTAGCCCTGGGGGCGAGCAGTACGTC.